The 5 T cell receptor beta chains below all came from one sample that was sequenced in a study of radiation and T cells in renal cell carcinoma. Time point indicated: baseline pretreatment blood. Treatment of the sample: 15 Gy SBRT to primary tumor, nephrectomy 4 weeks later. The method was immunoSEQ multiplex PCR; TCRdb's version includes in-frame clones alone and lacks a portion of them. The sample carries roughly 100,000 clones, around 88% recorded once. Sequencing was performed on blood, taken from a patient whose treatment included radiotherapy and nephrectomy. The receptors were gathered from a man aged 45 to 65 with renal cell carcinoma.

The chain has TRBV6-5 and TRBJ1-5, with D possibly matching TRBD1 (5 bases). Per the germline V gene, CDR1 is MNHEY and CDR2 is SVGAGI. CDR3 length: 14 amino acids. The V and J ends lost 9 bases and 5 bases respectively, with 17 bases between them. The CDR3 sequence is CASGFPGGDQPQHF. CDR3 nucleotides: TGTGCCAGTGGCTTCCCCGGGGGGGATCAGCCCCAGCATTTT.

This rearrangement joins TRBV27 to TRBJ1-1; no definite D call. V gave up 3 bases and J gave up 1 base, with 9 bases separating them. The CDR3 is 14 amino acids. Germline V lookup: CDR1 MNHEY, CDR2 SMNVEV (reference sequence). As DNA, the CDR3 is TGTGCCAGCAGTTTTAGAGGAACGAACACTGAAGCTTTCTTT. Protein product: CASSFRGTNTEAFF.

The V gene is TRBV2, the J gene TRBJ1-4; 9 nucleotides line up with TRBD1. Germline V gene lookup returns CDR1 SNHLY and CDR2 FYNNEI. J lost 8 bases, V lost 1 base, and 5 bases had no gene match. This CDR3 comprises 15 residues. The CDR3 here is CASSEGGQGGEKLFF. CDR3 DNA: TGTGCCAGCAGTGAAGGGGGACAGGGCGGGGAAAAACTGTTTTTT.

The genes are TRBV6-5 and TRBJ2-5; 10 bases map to TRBD1. The CDR3 loop spans 15 amino acids. Per germline, CDR1 MNHEY and CDR2 SVGAGI. Trimming at V came to 5 bases and at J to 4 bases, leaving 7 bases not matched to a gene. CDR3 loop: CASSRDRGVGETQYF. The CDR3, as DNA: TGTGCCAGCAGTCGGGACAGGGGAGTGGGAGAGACCCAGTACTTC.

This chain joins TRBV19 and TRBJ1-4; possible D gene TRBD1, 5 bases. The CDR3 sequence is 14 residues long. Germline CDR1 reads LNHDA; CDR2 reads SQIVND (reference sequence). The V end lost 6 bases, the J end lost 4 bases, and 12 bases lay between the germline ends. CDR3 coding DNA: TGTGCCAGTAGGGTTGGGCAGGGTAATGAAAAACTGTTTTTT. As protein: CASRVGQGNEKLFF.